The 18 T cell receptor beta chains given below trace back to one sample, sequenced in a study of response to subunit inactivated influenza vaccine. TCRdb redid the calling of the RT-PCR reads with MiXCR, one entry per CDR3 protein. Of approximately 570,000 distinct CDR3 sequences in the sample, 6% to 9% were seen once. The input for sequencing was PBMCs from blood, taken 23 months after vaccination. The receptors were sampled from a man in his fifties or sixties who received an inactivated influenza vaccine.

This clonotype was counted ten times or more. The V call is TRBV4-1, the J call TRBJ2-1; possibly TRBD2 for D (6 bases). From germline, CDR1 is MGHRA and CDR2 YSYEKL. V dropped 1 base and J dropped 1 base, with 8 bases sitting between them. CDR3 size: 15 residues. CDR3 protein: CASSQVGGSYNEQFF. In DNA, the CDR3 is TGCGCCAGCAGCCAAGTCGGGGGATCCTACAATGAGCAGTTCTTC.

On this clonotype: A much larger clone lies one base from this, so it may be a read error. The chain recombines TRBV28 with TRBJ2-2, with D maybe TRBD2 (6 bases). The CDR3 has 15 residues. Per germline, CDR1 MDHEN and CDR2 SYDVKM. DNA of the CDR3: TGTGCCAGCAGTTTATTTCCAGGGATCACCGGGGGGCTGTTTTTT. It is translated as CASSLFPGITGGLFF.

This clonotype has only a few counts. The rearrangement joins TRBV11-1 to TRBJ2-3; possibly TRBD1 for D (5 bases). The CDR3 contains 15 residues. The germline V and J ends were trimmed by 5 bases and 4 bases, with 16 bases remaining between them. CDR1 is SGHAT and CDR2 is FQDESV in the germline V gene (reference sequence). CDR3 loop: CASSPLAGNSDTQYF. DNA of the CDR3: TGTGCCAGCAGCCCATTGGCAGGGAATTCAGATACGCAGTATTTT. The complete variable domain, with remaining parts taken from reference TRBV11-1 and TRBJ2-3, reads EAEVAQSPRYKITEKSQAVAFWCDPISGHATLYWYRQILGQGPELLVQFQDESVVDDSQLPKDRFSAERLKGVDSTLKIQPAELGDSAMYLCASSPLAGNSDTQYFGPGTRLTVL.

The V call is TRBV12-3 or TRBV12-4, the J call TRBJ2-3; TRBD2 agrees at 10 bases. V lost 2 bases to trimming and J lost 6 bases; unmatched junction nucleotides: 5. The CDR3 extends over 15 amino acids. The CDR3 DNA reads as TGTGCCAGCAGTTTACTAGCGGGAGAAAGCGATACGCAGTATTTT. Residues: CASSLLAGESDTQYF.

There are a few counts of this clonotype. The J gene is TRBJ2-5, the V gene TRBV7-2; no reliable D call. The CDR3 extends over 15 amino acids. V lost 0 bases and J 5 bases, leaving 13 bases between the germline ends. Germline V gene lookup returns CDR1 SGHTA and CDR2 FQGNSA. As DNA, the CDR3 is TGTGCCAGCAGCTTAGCCCACGGTGCAGCCGAGACCCAGTACTTC. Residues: CASSLAHGAAETQYF. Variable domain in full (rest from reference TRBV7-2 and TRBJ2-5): GAGVSQSPSNKVTEKGKDVELRCDPISGHTALYWYRQSLGQGLEFLIYFQGNSAPDKSGLPSDRFSAERTGGSVSTLTIQRTQQEDSAVYLCASSLAHGAAETQYFGPGTRLLVL.

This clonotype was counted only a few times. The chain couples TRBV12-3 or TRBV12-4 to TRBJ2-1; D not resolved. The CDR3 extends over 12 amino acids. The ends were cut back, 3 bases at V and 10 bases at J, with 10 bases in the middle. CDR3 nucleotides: TGTGCCAGCAGTTTGGCGCCTCTGGAGCAGTTCTTC. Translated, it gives CASSLAPLEQFF.

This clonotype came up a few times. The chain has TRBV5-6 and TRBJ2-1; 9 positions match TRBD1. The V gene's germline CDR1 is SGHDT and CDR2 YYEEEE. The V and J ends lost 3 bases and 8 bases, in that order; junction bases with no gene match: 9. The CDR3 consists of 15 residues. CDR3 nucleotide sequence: TGTGCCAGCAGCTCCGGACAGGGGTGGTGGGATGAGCAGTTCTTC. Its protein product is CASSSGQGWWDEQFF.

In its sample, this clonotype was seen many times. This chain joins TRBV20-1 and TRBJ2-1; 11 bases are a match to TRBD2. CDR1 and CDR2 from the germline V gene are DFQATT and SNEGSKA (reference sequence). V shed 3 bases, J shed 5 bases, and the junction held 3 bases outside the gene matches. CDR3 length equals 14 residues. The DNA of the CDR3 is TGCAGTGCTAGCACTAGCGGGAGCCACAATGAGCAGTTCTTC. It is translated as CSASTSGSHNEQFF.

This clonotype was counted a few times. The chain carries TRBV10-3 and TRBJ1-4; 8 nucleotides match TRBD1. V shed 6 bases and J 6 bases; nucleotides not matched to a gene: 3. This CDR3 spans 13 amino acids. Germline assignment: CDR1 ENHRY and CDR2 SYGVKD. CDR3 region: CAIRDREDEKLFF. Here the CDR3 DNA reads TGTGCCATCAGGGACAGGGAGGATGAAAAACTGTTTTTT.

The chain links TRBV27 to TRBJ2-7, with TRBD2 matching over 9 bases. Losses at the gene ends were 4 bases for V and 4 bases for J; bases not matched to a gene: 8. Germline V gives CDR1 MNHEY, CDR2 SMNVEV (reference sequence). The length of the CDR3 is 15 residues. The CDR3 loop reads CASSSPGLALYEQYF. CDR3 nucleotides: TGTGCCAGCAGTTCCCCGGGACTAGCTTTGTACGAGCAGTACTTC.

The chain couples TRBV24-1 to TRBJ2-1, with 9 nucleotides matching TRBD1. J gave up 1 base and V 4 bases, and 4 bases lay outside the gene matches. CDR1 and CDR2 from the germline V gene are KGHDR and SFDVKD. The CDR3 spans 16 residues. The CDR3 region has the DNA TGTGCCACCAGTGAGTGGGACAGGGTGTCCTACAATGAGCAGTTCTTC. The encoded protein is CATSEWDRVSYNEQFF.

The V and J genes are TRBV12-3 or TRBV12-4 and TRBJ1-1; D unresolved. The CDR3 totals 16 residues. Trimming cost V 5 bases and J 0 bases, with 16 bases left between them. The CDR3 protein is CASSPITSGLNTEAFF. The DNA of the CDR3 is TGTGCCAGCAGTCCAATCACGAGCGGGCTGAACACTGAAGCTTTCTTT.

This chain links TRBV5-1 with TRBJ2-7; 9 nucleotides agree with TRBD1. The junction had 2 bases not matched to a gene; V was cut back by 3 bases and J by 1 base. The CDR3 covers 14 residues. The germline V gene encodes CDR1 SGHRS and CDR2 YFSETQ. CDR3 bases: TGCGCCAGCAGCTGGGGGACAGGGTCCTACGAGCAGTACTTC. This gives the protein CASSWGTGSYEQYF.

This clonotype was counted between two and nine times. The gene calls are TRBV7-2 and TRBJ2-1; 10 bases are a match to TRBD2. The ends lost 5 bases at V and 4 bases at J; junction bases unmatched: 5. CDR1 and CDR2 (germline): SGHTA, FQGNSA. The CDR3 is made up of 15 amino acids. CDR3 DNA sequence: TGTGCCAGCAGCGCGCTAGCGGGGGCATACAATGAGCAGTTCTTC. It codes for CASSALAGAYNEQFF.

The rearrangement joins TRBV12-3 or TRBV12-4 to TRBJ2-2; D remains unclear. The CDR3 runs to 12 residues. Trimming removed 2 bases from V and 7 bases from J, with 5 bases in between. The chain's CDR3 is CASSLHSGELFF. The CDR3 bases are TGTGCCAGCAGTTTACATAGCGGGGAGCTGTTTTTT.

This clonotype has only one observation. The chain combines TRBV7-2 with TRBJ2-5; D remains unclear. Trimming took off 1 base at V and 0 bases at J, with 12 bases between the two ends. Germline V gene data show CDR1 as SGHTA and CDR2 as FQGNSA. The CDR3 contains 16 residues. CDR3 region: CASSLGPPRYQETQYF. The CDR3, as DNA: TGTGCCAGCAGCTTAGGTCCCCCGCGTTACCAAGAGACCCAGTACTTC. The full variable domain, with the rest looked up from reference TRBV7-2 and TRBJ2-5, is GAGVSQSPSNKVTEKGKDVELRCDPISGHTALYWYRQSLGQGLEFLIYFQGNSAPDKSGLPSDRFSAERTGGSVSTLTIQRTQQEDSAVYLCASSLGPPRYQETQYFGPGTRLLVL.

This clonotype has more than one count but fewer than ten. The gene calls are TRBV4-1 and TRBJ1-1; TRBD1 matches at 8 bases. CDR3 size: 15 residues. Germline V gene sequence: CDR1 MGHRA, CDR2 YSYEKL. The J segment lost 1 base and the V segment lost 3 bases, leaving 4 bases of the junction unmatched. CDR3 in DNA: TGCGCCAGCAGCCACAGGACAGGGACGAACACTGAAGCTTTCTTT. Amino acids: CASSHRTGTNTEAFF.

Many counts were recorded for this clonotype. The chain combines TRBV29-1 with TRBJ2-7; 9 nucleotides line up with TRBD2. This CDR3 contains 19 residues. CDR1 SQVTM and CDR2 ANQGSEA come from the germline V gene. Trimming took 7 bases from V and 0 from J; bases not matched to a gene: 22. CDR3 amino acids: CSAPKGEVLAGINSYEQYF. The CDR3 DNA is TGCAGCGCTCCAAAGGGTGAGGTCCTAGCGGGAATTAACTCCTACGAGCAGTACTTC.